This T cell receptor beta chain was captured by sequencing in a study of blood T cell repertoires in COVID-19. Study overall: Samples came from the United States, Italy and Spain, spanning acute and convalescent COVID-19. T cells, B-cell-depleted T cells, or PBMCs provided the cDNA or gDNA that served as material.

The CDR3 consists of 14 residues. CDR1 is MNHEY, CDR2 SMNVEV, per germline (reference sequence). Trimming removed 2 bases at V and 1 base at J, with 8 bases between. In the original workflow: Reference gene primer amplification yielded estimated nucleated cell counts. Clones were read by immunoSEQ multiplex PCR, and TCRdb kept only the in-frame ones, dropping some. V, J and clone size reflect that table, while D and trimming were determined from the DNA. In the table there are about 180,000 clones, roughly four fifths of which are singletons. The TCR was taken from a human donor in a cohort sampled during active COVID-19. The sequencing input was peripheral blood. The chain recombines TRBV27 with TRBJ1-1, with D possibly matching TRBD1 (6 bases). CDR3 residues: CASSLQGRNTEAFF. In DNA form, the CDR3 reads TGTGCCAGCAGTTTACAGGGGAGGAACACTGAAGCTTTCTTT.